This entry lists 17 T cell receptor beta chains sequenced from one sample in a study of control samples from healthy donors and cancer patients. Measured with immunoSEQ multiplex PCR; TCRdb has only the in-frame clones, and not every one. The profile covers tens of thousands of clones, with 70% appearing a single time and 15% to 20% taken by the ten largest. The sample taken for sequencing was formalin-fixed, paraffin-embedded tissue. These receptors were collected from a male donor with melanoma.

The count of this clone is one. The chain employs TRBV6-1 and TRBJ1-5, with a possible D match to TRBD1 (5 bases). Trimming stripped 3 bases from V and 2 bases from J, with 8 bases between. Germline CDR1 reads MNHNS; CDR2 reads SASEGT. The CDR3 is 14 residues long. The CDR3 nucleotides are TGTGCCAGCAGTGAGATGGGGGGCAATCAGCCCCAGCATTTT. Its protein product is CASSEMGGNQPQHF.

The chain couples TRBV11-2 to TRBJ1-5; D is uncertain. The germline V gene encodes CDR1 SGHAT and CDR2 FQNNGV. The CDR3 is made up of 14 amino acids. The V end lost 1 base, the J end lost 0 bases, and 4 bases lay between the germline ends. The CDR3 loop is CASSLVGSNQPQHF. Here the CDR3 DNA reads TGTGCCAGCAGCTTAGTAGGTAGCAATCAGCCCCAGCATTTT.

The chain is built from TRBV9 and TRBJ2-1; 7 nucleotides align to TRBD2. The germline CDR1 and CDR2 sequences are SGDLS and YYNGEE. Germline trimming cut 3 bases from V and 2 bases from J; bases unmatched to any gene: 5. This CDR3 region has 15 residues. CDR3 in amino acids: CASSDRAGTYNEQFF. CDR3 coding DNA: TGTGCCAGCAGCGACCGAGCGGGAACCTACAATGAGCAGTTCTTC.

This clone was observed once. The rearrangement joins TRBV4-1 to TRBJ1-3; D remains unclear. Trimming cost V 2 bases and J 3 bases, with 8 bases left between them. Germline assignment: CDR1 MGHRA and CDR2 YSYEKL. The CDR3 is 14 amino acids. As DNA, the CDR3 is TGCGCCAGCAGCCAACCAGGTTATGGAAACACCATATATTTT. This gives the protein CASSQPGYGNTIYF.

The V gene is TRBV10-3, the J gene TRBJ2-1; D is perhaps TRBD2 (6 bases). The CDR3 contains 13 residues. Trimming removed 6 bases at V and 9 bases at J, with 15 bases between. The germline V gene has CDR1 ENHRY and CDR2 SYGVKD. The CDR3 nucleotides read TGTGCCATCAGCGGGAGTAGTGGTGCTGAGCAGTTCTTC. This sequence encodes CAISGSSGAEQFF.

DNA for the CDR3: TGTGCCAGCAGCTCTCTGGGACAGGGGGCTAACTATGGCTACACCTTC. Protein: CASSSLGQGANYGYTF. This chain uses TRBV5-4 with TRBJ1-2; TRBD1 matches 11 bases. Trimming cost V 3 bases and J 0 bases; bases outside gene matches: 4. The CDR3 covers 16 residues. Germline CDR1 is SGHNT and CDR2 is YYREEE (reference sequence).

This clone was seen a single time. The chain is built from TRBV6-5 and TRBJ1-5, with D tentatively TRBD1 (6 bases). The CDR3 contains 12 residues. Germline V gene lookup returns CDR1 MNHEY and CDR2 SVGAGI. The V gene lost 6 bases and the J gene lost 6 bases, with 9 bases spanning the gap. CDR3 coding DNA: TGTGCCAGCAGGGAGACAGGTCAGCCCCAGCATTTT. It translates to CASRETGQPQHF.

CDR3 DNA: TGTGCCATCAGCCGGCAACAGGAAAGCACCGGGGAGCTGTTTTTT. As protein: CAISRQQESTGELFF. The chain has TRBV10-3 and TRBJ2-2, with D possibly matching TRBD1 (5 bases). Germline CDR1 reads ENHRY; CDR2 reads SYGVKD. The length of the CDR3 is 15 residues. V lost 6 bases and J 4 bases, leaving 15 bases between the germline ends.

As DNA, the CDR3 is TGTGCCAGCTCACCCAGTAACTATGGCTACACCTTC. Translated, it gives CASSPSNYGYTF. The J gene is TRBJ1-2, the V gene TRBV18; no definite D call. From germline, CDR1 is KGHSH and CDR2 LQKENI. Trimming took off 3 bases at V and 1 base at J, with 3 bases between the two ends. The CDR3 is 12 residues long. The whole variable domain, filled in from reference TRBV18 and TRBJ1-2, reads NAGVMQNPRHLVRRRGQEARLRCSPMKGHSHVYWYRQLPEEGLKFMVYLQKENIIDESGMPKERFSAEFPKEGPSILRIQQVVRGDSAAYFCASSPSNYGYTFGSGTRLTVV.

V and J are TRBV2 and TRBJ2-3; the D call may be TRBD1 or TRBD2 (6 bases each). The germline CDR1 and CDR2 sequences are SNHLY and FYNNEI. The CDR3 has 15 amino acids. V gave up 6 bases and J gave up 8 bases, with 21 bases separating them. The CDR3 DNA is TGTGCCAGCAGGGGCCGGGACACACCCGGGGGTACGCAGTATTTT. Protein sequence: CASRGRDTPGGTQYF.

This chain connects TRBV12-3 or TRBV12-4 to TRBJ2-5; D unclear. Deletions cut 5 bases from V and 3 bases from J, with 7 bases between. CDR3 length: 12 amino acids. The DNA for the CDR3 is TGTGCCAGCAGTGGGCAAGAAGAGACCCAGTACTTC. Translating it yields CASSGQEETQYF.

In its sample, this clone was seen once. The rearrangement joins TRBV7-2 to TRBJ2-5; no firm D call. Trimming stripped 2 bases from V and 4 bases from J, with 11 bases between. Per the germline V gene, CDR1 is SGHTA and CDR2 is FQGNSA. The CDR3 is 14 amino acids. The DNA for the CDR3 is TGTGCCAGCAGCTTATTCGGCGACGGAGAGACCCAGTACTTC. It specifies CASSLFGDGETQYF.

This clone was detected only a few times. The chain uses TRBV11-2 and TRBJ1-4; D call uncertain. This CDR3 is 13 amino acids long. Between the trimmed V and J ends, which lost 5 bases and 4 bases, there was a span of 8 bases. Per the germline V gene, CDR1 is SGHAT and CDR2 is FQNNGV. The CDR3 DNA is TGTGCCAGCAGCGGGGATGTTAATGAAAAACTGTTTTTT. It is translated as CASSGDVNEKLFF.

The V gene is TRBV27, the J gene TRBJ2-1; D is tentatively TRBD1 or TRBD2 (5 bases each). Germline V gene lookup returns CDR1 MNHEY and CDR2 SMNVEV (reference sequence). V was cut by 6 bases and J by 3 bases, with 15 bases left in between. The CDR3 is 15 residues long. The DNA of the CDR3 is TGTGCCAGCAGAATTATCCGGGGCAACTACAATGAGCAGTTCTTC. As protein: CASRIIRGNYNEQFF.

This chain uses TRBV10-3 with TRBJ1-1; the match to TRBD1 covers 7 bases. Trimming at V came to 4 bases and at J to 3 bases, leaving 5 bases not matched to a gene. Germline V gene data show CDR1 as ENHRY and CDR2 as SYGVKD. The CDR3 totals 14 residues. DNA of the CDR3: TGTGCCATCAGTGGACAAGACAGGGACACTGAAGCTTTCTTT. This translates into CAISGQDRDTEAFF.

The chain carries TRBV24-1 and TRBJ2-2, with D possibly matching TRBD1 (6 bases). Germline loops: CDR1 KGHDR, CDR2 SFDVKD. The CDR3 consists of 18 residues. Trimming pared 8 bases from V and 7 bases from J, leaving 28 bases between. The CDR3 reads CATTKSSGVLSTNGELFF. In nucleotides, the CDR3 is TGTGCCACCACTAAATCCTCAGGGGTCCTATCAACCAACGGGGAGCTGTTTTTT.

This clone was found once. The V call is TRBV14, the J call TRBJ2-1; D perhaps matches TRBD2 (5 bases). V lost 2 bases and J lost 0, with 11 bases in between. Germline assignment: CDR1 SGHDN and CDR2 FVKESK. This CDR3 region has 16 residues. The CDR3 DNA reads as TGTGCCAGCAGCCAACGGAGGCTTAGCTCCTACAATGAGCAGTTCTTC. This sequence encodes CASSQRRLSSYNEQFF.